This T cell receptor beta chain was found in a study of T cell responses to AZD1222 COVID-19 vaccine (dated by TCRdb to the early 2020s). About the full investigation: TCR sequencing covered approximately 230 trial participants: 200 to 210 given two doses of AZD1222 and 26 given two doses of MenACWY control vaccine. Trial participants were enrolled into age subgroups of 18-55, 56-69 and 70-plus years, which contained 148, 28 and 57 TCR-sequenced participants, respectively. General findings and caveats noted by the study authors: Because no samples from the day 14 peak response were available, repertoires could be characterized only after the peak T cell response. Conclusions about previously exposed vaccinees are limited because only six or seven AZD1222 recipients were SARS-CoV-2 seropositive at baseline. After two AZD1222 doses, both the breadth and the depth of spike-specific TCRs were significantly higher than at day 0 and than in MenACWY recipients. In the small 56-69-year group, the increase in depth fell short of significance, most likely because of low power. Most participants were white British and females outnumbered males, and the authors suggested that clonal diversity may have been underestimated. The vaccine-associated CD4 TCRs covered the entire spike protein, and the dominant responses fell in regions 160-218 and 743-854. Reportedly, close to half of the unique spike-specific TCRs recognized epitopes lying outside the regions that are mutated in the B.1.351 and B.1.1.7 variants.

The germline V gene supplies CDR1 SGDLS and CDR2 YYNGEE. Trimming takes 3 bases from V and 0 bases from J, and the germline ends sit 12 bases apart. Spanning cysteine to phenylalanine, the CDR3 consists of 15 amino acids. The kept DNA is CDR3 alone, 45 bases in frame from the first base. In the paper's terms, the time point label means: about 28 days (+/-7) after the second vaccine dose. AZD1222 recipients with second doses at about 4 weeks or about 12 weeks were pooled, because spike-specific TCR depth and breadth did not differ between schedules. The vaccinee samples were drawn from two UK trials, COV001 and COV002, one of which was a single-blind randomized controlled phase 2/3 trial testing AZD1222 (ChAdOx1 nCoV-19) in healthy adults. For TCRbeta chain sequencing, PBMC samples from trial participants were taken at day 0 and at day 28 after the second dose. The CDR3 regions of human TCRbeta chains were analyzed by immunosequencing. Regarding the original processing steps: Repertoire TCRs were checked for matches against a reference library of SARS-CoV-2-specific TCRs that had been generated using the MIRA antigen-specificity platform. Breadth was defined as the fraction of unique TCRs that were SARS-CoV-2-associated, and depth was defined as the fraction of total T cells that were SARS-CoV-2-associated. Using the MIRA data, every spike-specific TCR was mapped to the spike region that the TCR reacted to and assigned to either a CD4 or a CD8 class. Log10-transformed breadth and depth values were compared by one-way ANOVA with Sidak's multiple comparisons tests. Not all clones reach the TCRdb copy of this immuneACCESS table, which keeps in-frame sequences only. Checked studies attribute under half of the gap to unresolved V genes and leave the rest unexplained. V, J and clone size derive from that table, while D and trimming were established from the DNA sequence. A total of 150,000 to 190,000 clones appear in this sample, about 89% of them only once. Of the sample, just over 9% falls within the top ten clones.

Regarding this clone: The antigen it binds to is not known. The sample holds no much larger clone one base away, and base qualities are not on file.

This clonotype was sampled from an adult who received the AZD1222 COVID-19 vaccine. The source was peripheral blood, collected 28 days after the second AZD1222 dose. The chain couples TRBV9 to TRBJ1-2, with the D gene call left open. The sequence in DNA is TGTGCCAGCAGCGGACGGGGTGGCACTAACTATGGCTACACCTTC. Its protein product is CASSGRGGTNYGYTF.